The present T cell receptor (beta chain) was sequenced within a study of control samples from healthy donors and cancer patients (dated by TCRdb to the early 2020s). From its cysteine to its phenylalanine, the CDR3 spans 14 amino acids. Kept here is only the CDR3 DNA, which spans 42 bases and is read in frame from base 1. Relative to germline, V is 0 bases shorter and J is 4 bases shorter, with 9 bases between their ends. CDR1 is given as LGHNA and CDR2 as YNFKEQ, both from the germline V gene. With respect to this clone: Its antigen is unknown. Per-base quality was not reported, and no clone a single base away is much larger than it.

Libraries were made using the immunoSEQ multiplex PCR assay. This is the immuneACCESS table as TCRdb keeps it, with only in-frame sequences that have V and J called. A part of the clones is gone; compared with another copy, unresolved V genes explain less than half, and the rest is unexplained. The sample table records about 140,000 clones; about 89% of these occur just once. Of the sample, 5.5% to 7.5% is held by the ten largest clones. The rearrangement combines TRBV4-2 with TRBJ1-1; the D gene cannot be resolved reliably. This TCR was recovered from a man between 18 and 29 years old in good health. Sample: blood. The CDR3 region reads CASSQETPVTEAFF. DNA sequence: TGTGCCAGCAGCCAAGAAACCCCTGTCACTGAAGCTTTCTTT.